These T cell receptor beta chains were read from a single sample in a study of long-term antiretroviral therapy in people with HIV. Sequenced by immunoSEQ multiplex PCR; TCRdb stores in-frame clones only, minus some. The data contain roughly 20,000 clones, more than 70% of them seen just once; the ten biggest clones take up over 8%. Sequenced here: unsorted PBMCs, sampled at the start of antiretroviral therapy. The source of these receptors is a man in his fifties with HIV. The conserved cysteine and the conserved F or W are not part of the CDR3 here. Each record gives: CDR3 length, D gene, V gene, J gene, CDR3 protein. D genes are given only for firm matches.

length: 13; D: TRBD2; V: TRBV5-1; J: TRBJ2-1; CDR3: ASSGTSGRAYEQF
length: 12; D: TRBD1; V: TRBV7-2; J: TRBJ2-7; CDR3: ASSPDRGPYEQY
length: 15; D: -; V: TRBV7-8; J: TRBJ2-5; CDR3: ASREPQQAILQETQY
length: 11; D: -; V: TRBV29-1; J: TRBJ2-3; CDR3: SGRGLTLDTQY
length: 11; D: -; V: TRBV28; J: TRBJ1-4; CDR3: ASSLLDNEKLF
length: 13; D: -; V: TRBV19; J: TRBJ2-5; CDR3: ASSIAWGSGETQY
length: 13; D: TRBD2; V: TRBV14; J: TRBJ2-7; CDR3: ASSLRLAGAYEQY
length: 14; D: TRBD2; V: TRBV4-3; J: TRBJ2-7; CDR3: ASSQARASGIYEQY
length: 15; D: -; V: TRBV4-1; J: TRBJ2-2; CDR3: ASSQEGGPANTGELF
length: 13; D: TRBD2; V: TRBV14; J: TRBJ2-5; CDR3: ASSWGLAGTETQY
length: 11; D: -; V: TRBV6-6; J: TRBJ2-2; CDR3: ASSYLVGGELF
length: 13; D: TRBD1; V: TRBV28; J: TRBJ2-7; CDR3: ASSPPQGVLYEQY
length: 12; D: -; V: TRBV15; J: TRBJ2-7; CDR3: ATSRVGGSHEQY
length: 12; D: -; V: TRBV9; J: TRBJ1-2; CDR3: ASSVEGVGYGYT
length: 18; D: -; V: TRBV21-1; J: TRBJ1-5; CDR3: ASRTKWGRGRGNSNQPQH
length: 13; D: TRBD2; V: TRBV13; J: -; CDR3: ASSLGGGRAYEQY
length: 14; D: TRBD1; V: TRBV28; J: TRBJ2-7; CDR3: ASSLRSVTGGGEQY
length: 13; D: TRBD2; V: TRBV6-5; J: TRBJ2-1; CDR3: ASSYSRGLANEQF
length: 14; D: TRBD2; V: TRBV5-4; J: TRBJ2-2; CDR3: ASSPGGGANTGELF
length: 14; D: -; V: TRBV7-9; J: TRBJ2-3; CDR3: ASSFPGLSGADTQY
length: 14; D: -; V: TRBV7-8; J: TRBJ2-7; CDR3: ASSFLPGVASYEQY
length: 15; D: -; V: TRBV6-4; J: TRBJ1-2; CDR3: ASSESAVRTPNYGYT
length: 15; D: TRBD1; V: TRBV4-3; J: TRBJ1-1; CDR3: ASSQDLQGALNTEAF
length: 16; D: -; V: TRBV27; J: TRBJ2-2; CDR3: ASSQYPTGPVGTGELF
length: 13; D: TRBD1; V: TRBV7-2; J: TRBJ1-5; CDR3: ASSFQGVGAQPQH
length: 11; D: -; V: TRBV7-3; J: TRBJ1-1; CDR3: ASSLTGSTEAF
length: 15; D: -; V: TRBV7-9; J: TRBJ2-5; CDR3: ASSLRGSGAYQETQY
length: 13; D: -; V: TRBV19; J: TRBJ1-4; CDR3: ASSISTGRAEKLF
length: 14; D: TRBD2; V: TRBV4-3; J: TRBJ2-7; CDR3: ASSQPGSSGRFEQY
length: 12; D: -; V: TRBV18; J: TRBJ2-2; CDR3: ASSPSLNTGELF
length: 13; D: TRBD1; V: TRBV7-2; J: TRBJ2-2; CDR3: ASSSQRQGTGELF
length: 13; D: TRBD2; V: TRBV28; J: TRBJ2-3; CDR3: ASNSLAGGTDTQY
length: 10; D: -; V: TRBV7-9; J: TRBJ1-1; CDR3: ASSPQVTEAF
length: 10; D: -; V: TRBV29-1; J: TRBJ1-1; CDR3: SAQWGGTEAF
length: 14; D: TRBD1; V: TRBV28; J: TRBJ2-3; CDR3: ASSTRTGLGRDTQY
length: 14; D: -; V: TRBV7-9; J: TRBJ1-1; CDR3: ASSLDLGMPRTEAF
length: 9; D: -; V: TRBV28; J: TRBJ2-5; CDR3: ASTGLETQY
length: 11; D: -; V: TRBV4-1; J: TRBJ1-1; CDR3: ASNDRGRAEAF
length: 10; D: -; V: TRBV27; J: TRBJ2-1; CDR3: ASSAGLNEQF
length: 11; D: -; V: TRBV9; J: TRBJ2-7; CDR3: ASSVGVSHEQY
length: 11; D: TRBD1; V: TRBV7-6; J: TRBJ1-2; CDR3: ASSPGQAGGYT
length: 11; D: -; V: TRBV7-2; J: TRBJ2-7; CDR3: ASSLSDGYEQY
length: 10; D: -; V: TRBV9; J: TRBJ2-1; CDR3: ASSASGIEQF
length: 13; D: -; V: TRBV7-3; J: TRBJ2-1; CDR3: ASSLTGDSYNEQF
length: 12; D: TRBD2; V: TRBV28; J: TRBJ2-5; CDR3: ASSGGEYEETQY
length: 13; D: -; V: TRBV7-9; J: TRBJ2-2; CDR3: ASSPGLKNTGELF
length: 12; D: TRBD1; V: TRBV28; J: TRBJ1-5; CDR3: ASSAWTGEQPQH
length: 12; D: -; V: TRBV6-5; J: TRBJ1-1; CDR3: ASTLYGPNTEAF
length: 14; D: TRBD1; V: TRBV4-3; J: TRBJ2-3; CDR3: ASSLSRDRDTDTQY
length: 11; D: -; V: TRBV27; J: TRBJ2-7; CDR3: ASSPGTRYEQY
length: 12; D: -; V: TRBV5-1; J: TRBJ2-2; CDR3: ASSPGTVTGELF
length: 13; D: TRBD2; V: TRBV28; J: TRBJ2-7; CDR3: ATLELAGGFYEQY
length: 12; D: -; V: TRBV5-4; J: TRBJ2-7; CDR3: ASSLELGAYEQY
length: 13; D: -; V: TRBV27; J: TRBJ1-5; CDR3: ASSVTTAYNQPQH
length: 13; D: -; V: TRBV11-1; J: TRBJ1-3; CDR3: ASSSRAEDRNTIY
length: 13; D: -; V: TRBV29-1; J: TRBJ1-2; CDR3: SVFTPTAPNYGYT
length: 14; D: TRBD2; V: TRBV4-3; J: TRBJ2-3; CDR3: ASSQELAASTDTQY
length: 14; D: TRBD1; V: TRBV28; J: TRBJ1-3; CDR3: ASSLPGQDHGNTIY